This TCR beta chain was sequenced for a study of human T cells and chemical hapten exposure. The library attached unique molecular identifiers to individual cDNA molecules. One entry per CDR3 protein, called by TCRdb with MiXCR from the RACE reads. The top ten clones hold about 1.5% of a sample with fewer than 100,000 distinct CDR3 sequences, around 9.4% of them seen once. Whole-study results and caveats: No alteration of TCRs above 1 in 1000 frequency was seen with DPC sensitization.

This clonotype was recorded a few times. Its specificity is unknown. Time point denoted: healthy volunteer bleed at 6 weeks. Total RNA was extracted from unfractionated whole blood. V shed 2 bases and J 2 bases; nucleotides not matched to a gene: 6. Germline V gene data show CDR1 as MNHEY and CDR2 as SMNVEV (reference sequence). The CDR3 has 16 residues. This receptor was obtained from a female donor in good health. Some clones in this sample may be carry-over from other donors' samples. The chain employs TRBV27 and TRBJ2-3; 8 nucleotides align to TRBD2. The specimen sequenced was whole blood. CDR3: CASSLRRGVHTDTQYF. The CDR3, as DNA: TGTGCCAGCAGTTTAAGGCGGGGGGTTCACACAGATACGCAGTATTTT.